A selection of T cell receptor beta chains follows, all from one sample in a study of cytomegalovirus exposure and HLA in healthy donors. Sequenced by immunoSEQ multiplex PCR; TCRdb stores in-frame clones only, minus some. Among about 150,000 clones listed, around 84% were seen once. The sequencing sample was made of PBMCs. These receptors all come from a man aged 30 to 45 in good health and CMV-seropositive. CDR3s include the opening cysteine and the closing phenylalanine or tryptophan. Each record gives: D gene, clone size, J gene, V gene, CDR3 protein, CDR3 DNA. A D gene is named only where the DNA matches it firmly. Size is omitted from some rows. Given values are once, few, many or a class for expanded clones.

d_gene: -; abundance: -; j_gene: TRBJ2-1; v_gene: TRBV5-6; CDR3aa: CASSLALPFEPGLYNEQFF; CDR3nt: TGTGCCAGCAGCTTGGCCCTACCGTTCGAACCAGGACTCTACAATGAGCAGTTCTTC
d_gene: TRBD2; abundance: -; j_gene: TRBJ2-3; v_gene: TRBV7-9; CDR3aa: CASSLSGTGTDTQYF; CDR3nt: TGTGCCAGCAGCTTAAGCGGGACTGGCACAGATACGCAGTATTTT
d_gene: TRBD2; abundance: -; j_gene: TRBJ2-1; v_gene: TRBV25-1; CDR3aa: CASSVGRLAVYNEQFF; CDR3nt: TGTGCCAGCAGTGTAGGAAGGCTAGCGGTCTACAATGAGCAGTTCTTC
d_gene: TRBD1; abundance: -; j_gene: TRBJ1-2; v_gene: TRBV7-8; CDR3aa: CASSHGTGKFRYGYTF; CDR3nt: TGTGCCAGCAGCCACGGGACAGGGAAGTTTCGGTATGGCTACACCTTC
d_gene: -; abundance: -; j_gene: TRBJ1-5; v_gene: TRBV19; CDR3aa: CASRYGGMDSNQPQHF; CDR3nt: TGTGCCAGTCGATATGGGGGGATGGATAGCAATCAGCCCCAGCATTTT
d_gene: TRBD2; abundance: -; j_gene: TRBJ2-1; v_gene: TRBV7-3; CDR3aa: CASSFASGAYNEQFF; CDR3nt: TGTGCCAGCAGCTTCGCTAGCGGAGCCTACAATGAGCAGTTCTTC
d_gene: TRBD1; abundance: -; j_gene: TRBJ1-2; v_gene: TRBV27; CDR3aa: CVSGTVNYGYTF; CDR3nt: TGTGTCTCCGGGACAGTTAACTATGGCTACACCTTC
d_gene: -; abundance: -; j_gene: TRBJ1-5; v_gene: TRBV27; CDR3aa: CASSLFGENQPQHF; CDR3nt: TGTGCCAGCAGTTTATTCGGGGAAAATCAGCCCCAGCATTTT
d_gene: TRBD1; abundance: once; j_gene: TRBJ2-5; v_gene: TRBV5-1; CDR3aa: CASSLGTAKETQYF; CDR3nt: TGCGCCAGCAGCCTGGGGACAGCAAAAGAGACCCAGTACTTC
d_gene: TRBD1; abundance: -; j_gene: TRBJ1-2; v_gene: TRBV29-1; CDR3aa: CSVRQGAHGYTF; CDR3nt: TGCAGCGTCCGACAGGGGGCGCATGGCTACACCTTC